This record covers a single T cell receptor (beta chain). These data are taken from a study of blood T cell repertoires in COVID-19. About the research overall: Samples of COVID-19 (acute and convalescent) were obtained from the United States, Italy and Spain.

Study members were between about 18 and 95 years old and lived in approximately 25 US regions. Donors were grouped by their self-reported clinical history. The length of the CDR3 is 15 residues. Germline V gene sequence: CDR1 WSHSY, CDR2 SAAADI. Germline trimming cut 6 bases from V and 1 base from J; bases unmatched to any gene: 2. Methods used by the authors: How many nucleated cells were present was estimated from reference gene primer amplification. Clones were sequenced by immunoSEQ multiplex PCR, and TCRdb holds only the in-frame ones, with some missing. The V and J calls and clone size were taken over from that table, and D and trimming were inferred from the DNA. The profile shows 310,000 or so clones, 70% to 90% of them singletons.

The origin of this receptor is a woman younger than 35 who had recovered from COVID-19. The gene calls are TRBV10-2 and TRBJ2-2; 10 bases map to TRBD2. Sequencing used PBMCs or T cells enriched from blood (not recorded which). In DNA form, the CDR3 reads TGCGCCAGCAGGCTAGCGGGAGAGAACACCGGGGAGCTGTTTTTT. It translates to CASRLAGENTGELFF.